The entry below describes one T cell receptor (beta chain). As yet, its antigen is unknown. Time point in this sample: week 47, end of study. Doses of 300 ug of mutant IDH1 20-mer peptide were given with topical imiquimod. Profiling relied on immunoSEQ multiplex PCR, and the TCRdb table lists in-frame clones only, not all of them. The data contain fewer than 95,000 clones, more than 80% of them singletons. This specimen belongs to a study of a mutant IDH1 vaccine in newly diagnosed glioma. As for the study in general: Treated patients were approximately 62% male, 37.5% female, mean age around 40 years. Visit V12 was conducted at week 35 as the safety follow-up. Visit V13 came later, at week 47.

CDR1 is MNHNS and CDR2 is SASEGT in the germline V gene. V lost 4 bases and J lost 4, with 12 bases in between. This CDR3 has 14 residues. This receptor was taken from a man in his forties with glioma. This chain connects TRBV6-1 to TRBJ2-3; unclear D gene. The sequencing here drew on PBMCs, taken from a glioma patient whose treatment included an IDH1 peptide vaccine. CDR3 in amino acids: CASSGWYGPDTQYF. The DNA for the CDR3 is TGTGCCAGCAGTGGTTGGTATGGTCCAGATACGCAGTATTTT.